This T cell receptor beta chain was profiled in a study of T-cell memory formation after mild COVID-19. Study at large: The two donors had largely donor-specific TCR clusters. Study-wide findings and caveats: CD4+ bias marked clones expanding day 15 to 37, unlike balanced contracting clones.

A word on this clonotype: Its target is not known.

TCR alpha and TCR beta cDNA libraries with sample barcodes and UMIs came from 5'RACE using constant-segment primers. A single record per CDR3 protein comes from TCRdb applying MiXCR to the 5' RACE reads. This table has 350,000 to 500,000 distinct CDR3 sequences, 15% to 20% appearing once. The length of the CDR3 is 17 residues. The germline CDR1 and CDR2 sequences are MGHRA and YSYEKL. Unmatched junction bases numbered 13, after V lost 3 bases and J lost 4 bases. The chain has TRBV4-1 and TRBJ2-7; TRBD1 agrees at 9 bases. This clonotype was obtained from an adult woman who had mild COVID-19 (a few samples of this study predate the infection). Cell type and time point are not known. The sequencing sample was made of PBMCs or a T cell subset sorted from them (not recorded which). The CDR3 DNA reads as TGCGCCAGCAGCCATTGGCCCCCCCGGGACAGGGTTTACGAGCAGTACTTC. Residues: CASSHWPPRDRVYEQYF.